The next 2 T cell receptor beta chains were all read from a single sample in a study of T cells expressing NK-cell markers. Reprocessing the 5' RACE reads, TCRdb reports a single entry for every CDR3 protein and omits DNA. This table lists roughly 390,000 distinct CDR3 sequences. Sample: blood T cells: a sorted CD56 or NKG2C T cell subset, CD4+ or CD8+ T cells, or bulk PBMC T cells (not recorded which). Receptors originate from a woman aged 45-65 years in good health.

The chain uses TRBV3-1 and TRBJ2-3; TCRdb's D gene call, TRBD1, goes unchecked for lack of DNA. Germline CDR1 is LGHDT and CDR2 is YNNKEL (reference sequence). The CDR3 covers 11 residues. This CDR3 is CASSGADTQYF.

The chain couples TRBV5-1 to TRBJ2-3. The germline gives CDR1 SGHRS, CDR2 YFSETQ. The CDR3 covers 12 residues. The CDR3: CASSLLADTQYF. Drawing the rest from reference TRBV5-1 and TRBJ2-3, the complete variable domain is KAGVTQTPRYLIKTRGQQVTLSCSPISGHRSVSWYQQTPGQGLQFLFEYFSETQRNKGNFPGRFSGRQFSNSRSEMNVSTLELGDSALYLCASSLLADTQYFGPGTRLTVL.